This T cell receptor (beta chain) was identified in a study of OX40 agonist ivuxolimab in advanced cancers. Study-wide context: The group had a mean age of 60 years, ranged from 23 to 79, and was 82.7% male. Partial response was recorded in three patients: one hepatocellular carcinoma and two cutaneous melanoma cases. Study outcomes and limitations: More expanded clones were found, on average, in CD8+ than in CD4+ T cells. Normalized T-cell clonal expansion was also low in a subset of nonresponders.

Sequencing used immunoSEQ multiplex PCR; TCRdb keeps in-frame clones, though not all of them. Counted here are tens of thousands of clones, nearly 90% occurring once; the ten biggest clones make up approximately 1.4%. In the case of this clone: Its target is unknown.

This receptor was identified in an adult with an advanced solid tumor such as melanoma, head and neck, liver or kidney cancer. The sequenced sample was CD4+ or CD8+ T cells sorted from blood, obtained in a trial of the OX40 agonist ivuxolimab.

The DNA of the CDR3 is TGCGCCAGCGGACCCAGGGAATGGAGCACAGATACGCAGTATTTT. This sequence encodes CASGPREWSTDTQYF. The chain joins TRBV5-1 to TRBJ2-3; D is perhaps TRBD1 (5 bases). The CDR3 loop spans 15 amino acids. Germline values: CDR1 SGHRS, CDR2 YFSETQ. The ends were cut back, 7 bases at V and 0 bases at J, with 15 bases in the middle.